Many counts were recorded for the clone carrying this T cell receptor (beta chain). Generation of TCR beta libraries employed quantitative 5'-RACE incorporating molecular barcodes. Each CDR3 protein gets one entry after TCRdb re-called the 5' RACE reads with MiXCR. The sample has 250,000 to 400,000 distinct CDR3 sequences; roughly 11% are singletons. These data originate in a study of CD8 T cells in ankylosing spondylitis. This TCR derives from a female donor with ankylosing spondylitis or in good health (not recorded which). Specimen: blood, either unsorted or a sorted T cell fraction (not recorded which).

CDR3 amino acids: CASIGLAGTEQFF. CDR3 DNA: TGTGCCAGCATCGGACTAGCGGGAACTGAGCAGTTCTTC. This chain connects TRBV25-1 to TRBJ2-1, with 12 bases that match TRBD2. With V trimmed by 7 bases and J by 9 bases, 4 bases remained unmatched. This CDR3 has 13 residues. Germline V gene lookup returns CDR1 MGHDK and CDR2 SYGVNS.